The 31 T cell receptor beta chains in this list originate from one sample, sequenced in a study of T cells after yellow fever vaccination. TCRdb used MiXCR to reprocess the 5' RACE reads, holding one entry per CDR3 protein. The sample has around 590,000 distinct CDR3 sequences, over 9% seen once. The sample in question was PBMCs, obtained on the day of the yellow fever booster vaccination. The receptors were gathered from a man aged 25 to 40 who received the YFV17D yellow fever vaccine.

The genes are TRBV7-8 and TRBJ2-3; 9 nucleotides match TRBD1. With V trimmed by 0 bases and J by 3 bases, 7 bases remained unmatched. Germline assignment: CDR1 SGHVS and CDR2 FQNEAQ. This CDR3 region has 17 residues. CDR3 residues: CASSLARDRVGTDTQYF. The CDR3 DNA sequence: TGTGCCAGCAGCTTAGCCCGGGACAGGGTAGGGACAGATACGCAGTATTTT.

This chain joins TRBV10-1 and TRBJ2-7, with TRBD1 matching over 9 bases. The V and J ends lost 2 bases and 2 bases, in that order; junction bases with no gene match: 7. This CDR3 region has 16 residues. Per germline, CDR1 WNHNN and CDR2 SYGVQD (reference sequence). Here the CDR3 reads CASSEGTGYIPYEQYF. CDR3 nucleotides: TGCGCCAGCAGTGAGGGGACAGGGTACATCCCCTACGAGCAGTACTTC.

This clonotype showed up just a few times. This chain uses TRBV3-1 with TRBJ2-7; 8 bases line up with TRBD2. The germline CDR1 and CDR2 sequences are LGHDT and YNNKEL (reference sequence). V lost 2 bases to trimming and J lost 6 bases; unmatched junction nucleotides: 9. This CDR3 region has 15 residues. The CDR3 loop reads CASSQNGLAGSEQYF. CDR3 bases: TGTGCCAGCAGCCAAAACGGACTAGCTGGATCCGAGCAGTACTTC.

There are a few counts of this clonotype. V usage is TRBV29-1 and J usage is TRBJ1-1; D unclear. CDR3 length equals 12 residues. Trimming left V 4 bases short and J 1 base short, with 7 bases between. Germline V lookup: CDR1 SQVTM, CDR2 ANQGSEA. The CDR3 bases are TGCAGCGTTGTCGAGGGGAACACTGAAGCTTTCTTT. Amino acid sequence: CSVVEGNTEAFF.

There are a few counts of this clonotype. This chain links TRBV4-2 with TRBJ2-5, with 7 bases that match TRBD2. The CDR3 totals 15 residues. Trimming at V came to 0 bases and at J to 5 bases, leaving 6 bases not matched to a gene. Looked up from germline, CDR1 is LGHNA and CDR2 is YNFKEQ. In nucleotides, the CDR3 is TGTGCCAGCAGCCAAGAAGGGAGGGATAGTGAGACCCAGTACTTC. Protein sequence: CASSQEGRDSETQYF.

This clonotype was recorded many times. The chain uses TRBV3-1 and TRBJ2-7; 8 bases align to TRBD1. With V trimmed by 5 bases and J by 1 base, 4 bases remained unmatched. The CDR3 totals 14 residues. Looked up from germline, CDR1 is LGHDT and CDR2 is YNNKEL (reference sequence). The CDR3 DNA is TGTGCCAGCAGCTTTCGGGACAGGTCCTACGAGCAGTACTTC. The encoded protein is CASSFRDRSYEQYF.

In this sample, this clonotype turned up a few times. This rearrangement joins TRBV3-1 to TRBJ2-3, with D perhaps TRBD2 (6 bases). CDR1 and CDR2 from the germline V gene are LGHDT and YNNKEL (reference sequence). V gave up 1 base and J gave up 4 bases, with 9 bases separating them. The CDR3 has 14 residues. For the CDR3, the DNA is TGTGCCAGCAGCCAAGCGGGAGATGCAGATACGCAGTATTTT. Translating gives CASSQAGDADTQYF.

This clonotype was counted between two and nine times. As DNA, the CDR3 is TGTGCCAGCAGCCGACCGGGAGCAGAGTTGGAGACCCAGTACTTC. It translates to CASSRPGAELETQYF. V usage is TRBV7-9 and J usage is TRBJ2-5; D might be TRBD2 (6 bases). V was clipped by 5 bases and J by 5 bases, with 18 bases between them. Germline V gives CDR1 SEHNR, CDR2 FQNEAQ (reference sequence). This CDR3 contains 15 residues.

V gene TRBV9 combines with J gene TRBJ2-1, with TRBD2 matching 10 bases. V shed 3 bases, J shed 2 bases, and the junction held 5 bases outside the gene matches. The CDR3 is 16 residues long. Looked up from germline, CDR1 is SGDLS and CDR2 is YYNGEE. The CDR3 DNA reads TGTGCCAGCAGCGCCCAAGCGGGAGGGGCCTACAATGAGCAGTTCTTC. This gives the protein CASSAQAGGAYNEQFF.

This clonotype turned up a few times. The chain couples TRBV5-1 to TRBJ1-4; possibly TRBD1 for D (5 bases). CDR1 and CDR2 from the germline V gene are SGHRS and YFSETQ. The CDR3 extends over 14 amino acids. V was shortened by 0 bases and J by 8 bases, with 11 bases between the two germline ends. This CDR3 reads CASSLVGASEKLFF. In nucleotides, the CDR3 is TGCGCCAGCAGCTTGGTAGGGGCGAGCGAAAAACTGTTTTTT.

This clonotype came up a few times. The CDR3 DNA is TGTGCCAGCAGTTTAATCGGGGAACCTCAGCCCCAGCATTTT. This codes for CASSLIGEPQPQHF. The chain couples TRBV28 to TRBJ1-5; D is uncertain. The V gene lost 2 bases and the J gene lost 6 bases, with 11 bases spanning the gap. The CDR3 has 14 residues. Germline V gene sequence: CDR1 MDHEN, CDR2 SYDVKM.

This clonotype was detected a few times. V usage is TRBV6-5 and J usage is TRBJ2-7; 10 bases map to TRBD1. The CDR3 runs 15 residues. V lost 0 bases to trimming and J lost 5 bases; unmatched junction nucleotides: 4. Germline V gene data show CDR1 as MNHEY and CDR2 as SVGAGI. CDR3 protein: CASSYSGQGFDEQYF. CDR3 bases: TGTGCCAGCAGTTACTCGGGACAGGGGTTCGACGAGCAGTACTTC.

This clonotype has more than one count but fewer than ten. J is TRBJ2-2 and V is TRBV5-1; D gene uncertain. The CDR3 sequence is 15 residues long. Germline CDR1 is SGHRS and CDR2 is YFSETQ. Between the trimmed V and J ends, which lost 0 bases and 2 bases, there was a span of 8 bases. DNA for the CDR3: TGCGCCAGCAGCTTGGAACTGGGAAACACCGGGGAGCTGTTTTTT. It specifies CASSLELGNTGELFF.

The chain has TRBV7-2 and TRBJ2-1, with a possible D match to TRBD2 (5 bases). Germline CDR1 is SGHTA and CDR2 is FQGNSA. This CDR3 has 15 amino acids. V lost 7 bases, J lost 0 bases, and 13 bases lay in between. The CDR3 spells CTSTPWESSYNEQFF. DNA of the CDR3: TGTACCAGCACCCCTTGGGAGAGCTCCTACAATGAGCAGTTCTTC.

This clonotype was counted only a few times. The chain joins TRBV3-1 to TRBJ2-2; D is perhaps TRBD2 (5 bases). The V end lost 6 bases, the J end lost 4 bases, and 18 bases lay between the germline ends. The length of the CDR3 is 16 residues. The germline V gene encodes CDR1 LGHDT and CDR2 YNNKEL (reference sequence). CDR3 in DNA: TGTGCCAGCAGATATGGACGGGGTGGTATCACCGGGGAGCTGTTTTTT. Translated: CASRYGRGGITGELFF.

This clonotype was counted between two and nine times. V is TRBV14 and J is TRBJ2-6, with 9 bases fitting TRBD1. The CDR3 has 16 amino acids. With 2 bases clipped from V and 4 bases from J, the junction kept 3 bases outside the gene matches. Looked up from germline, CDR1 is SGHDN and CDR2 is FVKESK. The CDR3 coding sequence is TGTGCCAGCAGCCAATGGACAGGGGACGGGGCCAACGTCCTGACTTTC. Its translation: CASSQWTGDGANVLTF.

This clonotype has just a few counts. The gene calls are TRBV18 and TRBJ2-1; D not certain. The V gene lost 0 bases and the J gene lost 9 bases, with 12 bases spanning the gap. There are 14 residues in the CDR3. CDR1 is KGHSH and CDR2 is LQKENI in the germline V gene. The CDR3 DNA reads as TGTGCCAGCTCACCACCGTCTAGAGGCCTTGAGCAGTTCTTC. It specifies CASSPPSRGLEQFF.

In DNA, the CDR3 is TGCGCCAGCCGGCGGGGTCGCTACTACGAGCAGTACTTC. Its translation: CASRRGRYYEQYF. This chain connects TRBV5-1 to TRBJ2-7; TRBD2 might be the D (6 bases). V shed 7 bases and J shed 3 bases, with 14 bases lying between them. Germline values: CDR1 SGHRS, CDR2 YFSETQ. This CDR3 comprises 13 residues.

This clonotype was observed many times. The genes are TRBV3-1 and TRBJ2-3; D not certain. Per the germline V gene, CDR1 is LGHDT and CDR2 is YNNKEL (reference sequence). The CDR3 totals 14 residues. As DNA, the CDR3 is TGTGCTTCTGGTGCTCTTACCCCCACAGATACGCAGTATTTT. This codes for CASGALTPTDTQYF.

This clonotype has only a few counts. This chain links TRBV5-1 with TRBJ2-3, with D possibly matching TRBD1 (6 bases). Per germline, CDR1 SGHRS and CDR2 YFSETQ. Trimming removed 3 bases at V and 6 bases at J, with 14 bases between. The CDR3 is 14 amino acids. CDR3 protein: CASSSPRGGDTQYF. CDR3 in DNA: TGCGCCAGCAGCTCTCCCAGGGGCGGGGATACGCAGTATTTT. Combining the CDR3 with reference TRBV5-1 and TRBJ2-3 gives the whole variable domain KAGVTQTPRYLIKTRGQQVTLSCSPISGHRSVSWYQQTPGQGLQFLFEYFSETQRNKGNFPGRFSGRQFSNSRSEMNVSTLELGDSALYLCASSSPRGGDTQYFGPGTRLTVL.

The chain has TRBV20-1 and TRBJ2-3, with 8 bases lining up with TRBD2. The J segment lost 3 bases and the V segment lost 4 bases, leaving 6 bases of the junction unmatched. CDR3 length: 14 amino acids. Germline CDR1 and CDR2: DFQATT and SNEGSKA (reference sequence). The CDR3 bases are TGCAGTGCTATCAGCGGGAGTAGGACAGATACGCAGTATTTT. It is translated as CSAISGSRTDTQYF.

CDR3 nucleotides: TGCAGTGCTCCTCAACCCACCGGGGAGCTGTTTTTT. This translates into CSAPQPTGELFF. The V gene is TRBV20-1, the J gene TRBJ2-2; D unresolved. CDR3 length: 12 residues. V dropped 5 bases and J dropped 4 bases, with 8 bases sitting between them. The germline V gene encodes CDR1 DFQATT and CDR2 SNEGSKA (reference sequence).

The chain links TRBV5-1 to TRBJ1-2; TRBD1 matches 7 bases. V shed 4 bases and J 3 bases; nucleotides not matched to a gene: 6. The CDR3 runs to 14 residues. Germline-derived CDR1 and CDR2 are SGHRS and YFSETQ. CDR3 in DNA: TGCGCCAGCAGCCCACAGGGGACGGACTATGGCTACACCTTC. Protein: CASSPQGTDYGYTF.

In this sample, this clonotype turned up a few times. The genes are TRBV11-2 and TRBJ1-2; D not certain. The germline V gene has CDR1 SGHAT and CDR2 FQNNGV. Trimming stripped 3 bases from V and 6 bases from J, with 8 bases between. CDR3 length equals 12 residues. The CDR3 sequence: CASSLVGNGYTF. In DNA, the CDR3 is TGTGCCAGCAGCTTGGTGGGGAATGGCTACACCTTC.

Ten or more counts support this clonotype. This chain joins TRBV6-6 and TRBJ2-1, with D possibly matching TRBD1 (6 bases). The length of the CDR3 is 10 residues. Trimming took off 11 bases at V and 9 bases at J, with 11 bases between the two ends. Germline-derived CDR1 and CDR2 are MNHNY and SVGAGI (reference sequence). The CDR3 reads CAGGEPEQFF. In DNA, the CDR3 is TGTGCCGGGGGCGAGCCTGAGCAGTTCTTC.

This clonotype was seen only a few times. This sequence joins TRBV27 and TRBJ1-1; D is undetermined. Germline CDR1 reads MNHEY; CDR2 reads SMNVEV (reference sequence). V dropped 5 bases and J dropped 4 bases, with 14 bases sitting between them. CDR3 size: 14 residues. For the CDR3, the DNA is TGTGCCAGCAGTATCAATCAAGGAGGCACTGAAGCTTTCTTT. It specifies CASSINQGGTEAFF.

This clonotype has more than one count but fewer than ten. The chain joins TRBV6-5 to TRBJ2-1; 10 bases line up with TRBD1. CDR1 is MNHEY and CDR2 is SVGAGI in the germline V gene. Germline trimming cut 0 bases from V and 3 bases from J; bases unmatched to any gene: 5. This CDR3 is 17 amino acids long. In nucleotides, the CDR3 is TGTGCCAGCAGTTACTCGATCGGGACAGGGGTCTACAATGAGCAGTTCTTC. Translation: CASSYSIGTGVYNEQFF.

This clonotype occurred a few times. The chain carries TRBV7-9 and TRBJ2-2; TRBD1 matches 7 bases. CDR1 SEHNR and CDR2 FQNEAQ come from the germline V gene (reference sequence). J lost 0 bases, V lost 10 bases, and 5 bases had no gene match. This CDR3 is 14 amino acids long. The CDR3 nucleotides are TGTGCCATAAGAGGGACAGCGAACACCGGGGAGCTGTTTTTT. Translation: CAIRGTANTGELFF. Looking up the rest from reference TRBV7-9 and TRBJ2-2 gives the full variable domain: DTGVSQNPRHKITKRGQNVTFRCDPISEHNRLYWYRQTLGQGPEFLTYFQNEAQLEKSRLLSDRFSAERPKGSFSTLEIQRTEQGDSAMYLCAIRGTANTGELFFGEGSRLTVL.

The chain uses TRBV27 and TRBJ2-7; 9 nucleotides match TRBD2. With V trimmed by 6 bases and J by 2 bases, 5 bases remained unmatched. This CDR3 comprises 14 residues. Germline V CDR1 and CDR2: MNHEY, SMNVEV (reference sequence). CDR3 amino acids: CASSQIAGAYEQYF. DNA for the CDR3: TGTGCCAGCAGCCAAATAGCGGGGGCCTACGAGCAGTACTTC.

This clonotype appeared many times. The chain employs TRBV4-3 and TRBJ2-7, with 11 bases identical to TRBD1. The CDR3 runs to 16 residues. Germline loops: CDR1 LGHNA, CDR2 YSLEER. V lost 4 bases and J lost 2; bases outside the gene matches: 7. The DNA of the CDR3 is TGCGCCAGCAGCCGCCTATCGGGACAGGGGGCCTACGAGCAGTACTTC. It translates to CASSRLSGQGAYEQYF.

This chain links TRBV7-2 with TRBJ2-7, with TRBD2 identical over 10 bases. The length of the CDR3 is 18 residues. V lost 1 base to trimming and J lost 5 bases; unmatched junction nucleotides: 14. Germline V gene sequence: CDR1 SGHTA, CDR2 FQGNSA. The CDR3, as DNA: TGTGCCAGCAGCTTAGGGCCAGCGGGAGGGCCCCCTTGGAACGAGCAGTACTTC. Residues: CASSLGPAGGPPWNEQYF. Supplemented by reference TRBV7-2 and TRBJ2-7, the full variable domain reads GAGVSQSPSNKVTEKGKDVELRCDPISGHTALYWYRQSLGQGLEFLIYFQGNSAPDKSGLPSDRFSAERTGGSVSTLTIQRTQQEDSAVYLCASSLGPAGGPPWNEQYFGPGTRLTVT.